A single sample is the source of the 8 T cell receptor beta chains below, sequenced in a study of cytomegalovirus exposure and HLA in healthy donors. Amplification used 60 Vbeta primers and 13 Jbeta primers. Produced via immunoSEQ multiplex PCR; TCRdb's table is partial and in-frame only. The top ten hold about 1.8% of the sample, which has 100,000 to 150,000 clones, around 78% seen once. Sequencing was performed on PBMCs. The source of these receptors is a man between 50 and 59 years old in good health and CMV-seronegative.

This clone occurred once. The rearrangement uses TRBV11-2 and TRBJ2-3; D not certain. The germline gives CDR1 SGHAT, CDR2 FQNNGV. The CDR3 extends over 12 amino acids. V lost 8 bases to trimming and J lost 0 bases, with 6 bases between them. This CDR3 is CASLPSTDTQYF. The CDR3 DNA follows: TGTGCCAGCCTCCCTAGCACAGATACGCAGTATTTT.

With regard to this clone: A junction boundary mismatches the germline segment, possibly from a read error. The chain combines TRBV7-9 with TRBJ2-5; unclear D gene. Germline lookup yields CDR1 SEHNR and CDR2 FQNEAQ (reference sequence). The CDR3 is 14 residues long. The DNA for the CDR3 is TGTTCCAGCAGCTGGGCCACCCCTCGAGAGACCCAGTACTTC. Its protein is CSSSWATPRETQYF.

The chain links TRBV5-1 to TRBJ2-7, with 7 bases matching TRBD1. The CDR3 totals 13 residues. Germline loops: CDR1 SGHRS, CDR2 YFSETQ. J gave up 8 bases and V 3 bases, and 8 bases lay outside the gene matches. CDR3 sequence reads: CASSSGTDRQQYF. The CDR3, as DNA: TGCGCCAGCAGCTCCGGGACAGACCGACAGCAGTACTTC.

The V and J genes are TRBV7-9 and TRBJ2-3; 8 positions match TRBD1. CDR1 and CDR2 (germline): SEHNR, FQNEAQ (reference sequence). There are 12 residues in the CDR3. V dropped 10 bases and J dropped 2; count of bases not matched to a gene: 2. CDR3 DNA sequence: TGTGCCATACAGGGGGACACAGATACGCAGTATTTT. Protein product: CAIQGDTDTQYF.

CDR3 residues: CATSRDVRGNTEAFF. The CDR3 nucleotides read TGTGCCACCAGCAGGGATGTCAGGGGGAACACTGAAGCTTTCTTT. The chain recombines TRBV15 with TRBJ1-1, with a weak D call TRBD1 (6 bases). Germline V CDR1 and CDR2: LNHNV, YYDKDF (reference sequence). The CDR3 is 15 amino acids. The germline V and J ends were trimmed by 3 bases and 1 base, with 12 bases remaining between them.

The rearrangement joins TRBV6-1 to TRBJ2-5, with a tentative D call TRBD2 (5 bases). The CDR3 covers 13 residues. V shed 4 bases and J shed 5 bases, with 11 bases lying between them. Germline V gene data show CDR1 as MNHNS and CDR2 as SASEGT. The CDR3 DNA reads TGTGCCAGCAGTGGGACTCTGGGGGAGACCCAGTACTTC. Protein: CASSGTLGETQYF.

Written as DNA, the CDR3 is TGCGCCAGCAGCTTGGGGGACTGGGGAGCGGAAGAGACCCAGTACTTC. This sequence encodes CASSLGDWGAEETQYF. The rearrangement links TRBV5-1 to TRBJ2-5, with a weak D call TRBD2 (6 bases). The V and J ends lost 0 bases and 3 bases respectively, with 15 bases between them. Germline V gene sequence: CDR1 SGHRS, CDR2 YFSETQ. This CDR3 contains 16 residues.

The chain is built from TRBV5-4 and TRBJ2-5; 7 bases are shared with TRBD2. CDR3 length: 15 amino acids. J was trimmed by 7 bases and V by 4 bases; bases with no gene match: 13. The V gene's germline CDR1 is SGHNT and CDR2 YYREEE (reference sequence). The CDR3, as DNA: TGTGCCAGCAGCCAAGAACTCGGCGGGGGTGGGACCCAGTACTTC. Residues: CASSQELGGGGTQYF.